What follows describes a single T cell receptor (beta chain). Authors' analysis steps: Using reference gene primer amplification, nucleated cell counts were estimated. TCRdb's table, derived via immunoSEQ multiplex PCR, lists solely in-frame clones and lacks some. V, J and clone size reflect that table, while D and trimming were determined from the DNA. This sample has 200,000 to 250,000 clones, with around 88% found just once. The sample is drawn from a study of blood T cell repertoires in COVID-19. About the study: Nucleic acid was either cDNA or gDNA, and it came from T cells, B-cell-depleted T cells, or PBMCs.

Trimming took 11 bases from V and 3 from J, leaving 13 bases between them. Germline loops: CDR1 PRHDT, CDR2 FYEKMQ (reference sequence). This CDR3 contains 13 residues. Seattle's cohort entered during active infection and was followed longitudinally. Material: peripheral blood. The chain employs TRBV13 and TRBJ1-4; D is possibly TRBD1 (6 bases). The TCR originated in a woman aged 25 to 39 with COVID-19, enrolled during active disease. CDR3 sequence reads: CAAGDKANEKLFF. The CDR3 DNA reads TGTGCCGCAGGGGACAAGGCTAATGAAAAACTGTTTTTT.